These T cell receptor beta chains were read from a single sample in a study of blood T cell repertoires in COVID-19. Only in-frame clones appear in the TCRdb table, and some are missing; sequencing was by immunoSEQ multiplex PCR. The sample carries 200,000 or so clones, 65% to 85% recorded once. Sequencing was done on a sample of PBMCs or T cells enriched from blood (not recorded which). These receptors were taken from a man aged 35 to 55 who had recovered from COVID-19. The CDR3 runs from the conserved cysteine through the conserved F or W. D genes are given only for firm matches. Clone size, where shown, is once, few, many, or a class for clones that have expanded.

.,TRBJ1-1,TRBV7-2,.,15,TGTGCCAGCAGCGGGGGCTTCGAGCGAGGCACTGAAGCTTTCTTT,CASSGGFERGTEAFF
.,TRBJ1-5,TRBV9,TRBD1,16,TGTGCCAGCAGCGGGATCAGCCGGGACAGCAGGCGGCCCCAGCATTTT,CASSGISRDSRRPQHF
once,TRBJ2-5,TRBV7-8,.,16,TGTGCCAGCAGCTTAGAAAGGAGCACCTTCCAAGAGACCCAGTACTTC,CASSLERSTFQETQYF
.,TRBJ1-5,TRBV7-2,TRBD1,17,TGTGCCAGCAGCTCCCAGGGGGCAGGGGTTAGCAATCAGCCCCAGCATTTT,CASSSQGAGVSNQPQHF
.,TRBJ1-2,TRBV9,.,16,TGTGCCAGCAGCCCGGGCCCTAGCAGGAGGGACTATGGCTACACCTTC,CASSPGPSRRDYGYTF
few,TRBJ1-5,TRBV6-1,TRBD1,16,TGTGCCAGCAGTGAAGGGACAGGGGGGGTCAATCAGCCCCAGCATTTT,CASSEGTGGVNQPQHF
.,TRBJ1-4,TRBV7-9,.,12,TGTGCCAGCATAAGAGATAATGAAAAACTGTTTTTT,CASIRDNEKLFF
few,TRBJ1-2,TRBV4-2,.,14,TGTGCCAGCAGCCAAGAGGAGGTAGCCTATGGCTACACCTTC,CASSQEEVAYGYTF
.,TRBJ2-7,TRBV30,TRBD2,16,TGTGCCTGGAGTCCCCCTGGGCTAGCGGTAACCTACGAGCAGTACTTC,CAWSPPGLAVTYEQYF
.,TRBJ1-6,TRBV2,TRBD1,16,TGTGCCAGCAGGCCAGCCAGGGGGGCGTCTGATTCACCCCTCCACTTT,CASRPARGASDSPLHF
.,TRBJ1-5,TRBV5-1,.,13,TGCGCCAGCAGCTTGGACAGCCATCAGCCCCAGCATTTT,CASSLDSHQPQHF
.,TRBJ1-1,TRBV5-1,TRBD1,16,TGCGCCAGCAGCTTTGACAGGGCAGTGAAGTACACTGAAGCTTTCTTT,CASSFDRAVKYTEAFF
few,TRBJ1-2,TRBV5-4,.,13,TGTGCCAGCAGCCCTACCGGGAACTATGGCTACACCTTC,CASSPTGNYGYTF
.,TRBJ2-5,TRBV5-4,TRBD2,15,TGTGCCAGCAGCTTGGGGACTAGCGGGCTCGAGACCCAGTACTTC,CASSLGTSGLETQYF
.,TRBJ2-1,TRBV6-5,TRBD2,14,TGTGCCAGCAACCCCTTGGGGGGGTACAATGAGCAGTTCTTC,CASNPLGGYNEQFF
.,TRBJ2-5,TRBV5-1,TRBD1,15,TGCGCCAGCAGCTTGCAAAGGCGACAGGGAGAGACCCAGTACTTC,CASSLQRRQGETQYF
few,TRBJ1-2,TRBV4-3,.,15,TGCGCCAGCAGCCAAGAGCGACAGGCGATCTATGGCTACACCTTC,CASSQERQAIYGYTF
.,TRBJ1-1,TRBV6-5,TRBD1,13,TGTGCCAGCAGTCGGACAGGGAACACTGAAGCTTTCTTT,CASSRTGNTEAFF
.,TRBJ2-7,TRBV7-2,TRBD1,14,TGTGCCAGCAGCTTGACAGGGGGCGGGTACGAGCAGTACTTC,CASSLTGGGYEQYF
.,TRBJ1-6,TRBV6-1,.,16,TGTGCCAGCAGTGAACGGAGAGTGGCCTATAATTCACCCCTCCACTTT,CASSERRVAYNSPLHF
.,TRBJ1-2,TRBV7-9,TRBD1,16,TGTGCCAGCAGCCCGATACCGGGACAGGGGGCCGATGGCTACACCTTC,CASSPIPGQGADGYTF
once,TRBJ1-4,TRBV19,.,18,TGTGCCAGTAGTATTGGTATTGTCGGGGGGTCAACCGGTGAAAAACTGTTTTTT,CASSIGIVGGSTGEKLFF
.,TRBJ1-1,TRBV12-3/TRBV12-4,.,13,TGTGCCAGCAGTTTTAACAGGGCAACTGAAGCTTTCTTT,CASSFNRATEAFF
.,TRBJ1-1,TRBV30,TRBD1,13,TGTGCCTGGAGTGGACAGGGACACACTGAAGCTTTCTTT,CAWSGQGHTEAFF
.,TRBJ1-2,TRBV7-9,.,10,TGTGCCAGCAGCTCAAACAGGGAAAGCTTC,CASSSNRESF
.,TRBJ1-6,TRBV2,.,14,TGTGCCAGCAGTCTCGACATTTCTCGTTCACCCCTCCACTTT,CASSLDISRSPLHF
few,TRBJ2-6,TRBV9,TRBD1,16,TGTGCCAGCAGCTCGGACAGGAGCTCTGGGGCCAACGTCCTGACTTTC,CASSSDRSSGANVLTF
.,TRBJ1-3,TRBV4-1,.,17,TGCGCCAGCAGCCAAGATTTTCAGGGGAGATCGGGAAACACCATATATTTT,CASSQDFQGRSGNTIYF
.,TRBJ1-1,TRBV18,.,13,TGTGCCAGCTCACAGGGGAGGAATTCTGAAGCTTTCTTT,CASSQGRNSEAFF
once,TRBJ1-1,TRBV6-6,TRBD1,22,TGTGCTAGCAGTCCTTCCTTCTCCTTCAAAGGGACAGGGGGTGAAATGAACACTGAAGCTTTCTTT,CASSPSFSFKGTGGEMNTEAFF
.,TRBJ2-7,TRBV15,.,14,TGTGCCACCAGCAGGGGACAACTCCCCTACGAGCAGTACTTC,CATSRGQLPYEQYF
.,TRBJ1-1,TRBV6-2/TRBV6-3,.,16,TGTGCCAGCAGTTACTCGCTACGACAGGTTAACACTGAAGCTTTCTTT,CASSYSLRQVNTEAFF
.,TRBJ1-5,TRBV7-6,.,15,TGTGCCAGCAGCCCTCAACAGGGATTAAATCAGCCCCAGCATTTT,CASSPQQGLNQPQHF
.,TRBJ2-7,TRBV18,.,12,TGTGCCAGCTCACCCTCCTCCCACGAGCAGTACTTC,CASSPSSHEQYF
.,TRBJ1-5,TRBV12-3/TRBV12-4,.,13,TGTGCCAGCAGTTTAAACAGAGATCAGCCCCAGCATTTT,CASSLNRDQPQHF
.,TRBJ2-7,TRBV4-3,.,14,TGCGCCAGCAGCCAAGATGCGGGGACCTACGAGCAGTACTTC,CASSQDAGTYEQYF
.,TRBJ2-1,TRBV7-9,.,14,TGTGCCAGCAGCCCGAGACAGAGGATACATGAGCAGTTCTTC,CASSPRQRIHEQFF
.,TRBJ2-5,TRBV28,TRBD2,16,TGTGCCAGCACCCCGTCCGGGACTAGCGGGGTTGAGACCCAGTACTTC,CASTPSGTSGVETQYF
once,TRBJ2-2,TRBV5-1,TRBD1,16,TGCGCCAGCACCTTACAGGGGCCTACGAACACCGGGGAGCTGTTTTTT,CASTLQGPTNTGELFF
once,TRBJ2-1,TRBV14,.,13,TGTGCCAGCAGTGTCGCAGTTTACAATGAGCAGTTCTTC,CASSVAVYNEQFF
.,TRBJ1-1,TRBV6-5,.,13,TGTGCCAGCAGACTCTCAAAGAACACTGAAGCTTTCTTT,CASRLSKNTEAFF
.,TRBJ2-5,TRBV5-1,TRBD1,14,TGCGCCAGCAGCTCTGGGACAGAGAAAGAGACCCAGTACTTC,CASSSGTEKETQYF
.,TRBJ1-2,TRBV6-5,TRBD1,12,TGTGCCAGCAGGACAGGGGACTATGGCTACACCTTC,CASRTGDYGYTF